These 5 T cell receptor beta chains originate from one sample sequenced in a study of blood T cell repertoires in COVID-19. Method: immunoSEQ multiplex PCR; TCRdb's copy keeps in-frame clones and lacks some. This repertoire shows 140,000 or so clones, roughly 80% found once; its top ten account for over 2.5%. Source material: peripheral blood. These receptors were obtained from a woman of 80 years or more with acute or convalescent COVID-19.

The CDR3 loop reads CASSLERFRGQGRNTIYF. CDR3 nucleotides: TGTGCCAGCAGCTTAGAACGGTTTCGGGGACAGGGACGAAACACCATATATTTT. The rearrangement joins TRBV11-2 to TRBJ1-3, with 9 bases that match TRBD1. Germline CDR1 reads SGHAT; CDR2 reads FQNNGV. The CDR3 sequence is 18 residues long. V shed 0 bases and J 5 bases; nucleotides not matched to a gene: 11.

The V gene is TRBV7-2, the J gene TRBJ2-7; D is possibly TRBD1 (6 bases). The germline V gene encodes CDR1 SGHTA and CDR2 FQGNSA. V shed 1 base and J shed 3 bases, with 13 bases lying between them. The CDR3 is made up of 15 amino acids. The CDR3 coding sequence is TGTGCCAGCAGCTTAGTAGTACAGGGAGACTACGAGCAGTACTTC. Amino acids: CASSLVVQGDYEQYF.

This clone was observed a single time. The chain carries TRBV18 and TRBJ1-4; D may be TRBD1 (6 bases). This CDR3 has 15 amino acids. V lost 5 bases and J lost 3, with 13 bases in between. Germline loops: CDR1 KGHSH, CDR2 LQKENI. The CDR3 DNA is TGTGCCAGCTCAGCCCAACAGGGTCCTAATGAAAAACTGTTTTTT. Translating gives CASSAQQGPNEKLFF.

This sequence joins TRBV19 and TRBJ1-2, with TRBD1 matching 10 bases. The ends lost 10 bases at V and 8 bases at J; junction bases unmatched: 10. CDR3 length: 13 residues. From germline, CDR1 is LNHDA and CDR2 SQIVND (reference sequence). Here the CDR3 reads CATPTGGGEGYTF. DNA for the CDR3: TGTGCCACCCCGACAGGGGGCGGAGAAGGCTACACCTTC.

The chain joins TRBV25-1 to TRBJ1-1, with 7 bases lining up with TRBD1. The V segment lost 7 bases and the J segment 1 base; nucleotides outside the gene matches: 3. The germline gives CDR1 MGHDK, CDR2 SYGVNS. This CDR3 region has 13 residues. As DNA, the CDR3 is TGTGCCAGCAAGGGGACAGCGAACACTGAAGCTTTCTTT. Residues: CASKGTANTEAFF.